This T cell receptor (beta chain) was retrieved from a study of T cells after yellow fever vaccination. This clonotype was picked up a small number of times. Its specificity is not known. TCRdb recomputed calls from the 5' RACE reads with MiXCR, one row per CDR3 protein. The top ten clones hold about 26% of a sample with a few hundred thousand distinct CDR3 sequences, about 4% of them seen once. Overall study results and limits: The secondary T-cell response peaked on day 5, not day 15, but was weaker.

The sequencing used PBMCs, collected 5 days after the yellow fever booster vaccination. This receptor was identified in a man aged 18 to 30 who received the YFV17D yellow fever vaccine.

The CDR3 nucleotides read TGCAGCGTTGTATACAACGAGAACACCGGGGAGCTGTTTTTT. This encodes CSVVYNENTGELFF. The genes are TRBV29-1 and TRBJ2-2; D unclear. V dropped 4 bases and J dropped 1 base, with 10 bases sitting between them. Germline CDR1 is SQVTM and CDR2 is ANQGSEA. This CDR3 has 14 residues.